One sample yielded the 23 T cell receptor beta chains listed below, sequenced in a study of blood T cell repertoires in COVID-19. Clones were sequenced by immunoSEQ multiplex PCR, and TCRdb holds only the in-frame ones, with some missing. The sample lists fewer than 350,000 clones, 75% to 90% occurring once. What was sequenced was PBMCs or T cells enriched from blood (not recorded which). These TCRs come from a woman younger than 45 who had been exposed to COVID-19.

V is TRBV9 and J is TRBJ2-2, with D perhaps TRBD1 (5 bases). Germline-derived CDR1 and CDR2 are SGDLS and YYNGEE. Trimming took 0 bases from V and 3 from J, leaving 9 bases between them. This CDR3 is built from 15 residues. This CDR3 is CASSVGVRDTGELFF. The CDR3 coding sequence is TGTGCCAGCAGCGTAGGTGTCAGGGACACCGGGGAGCTGTTTTTT.

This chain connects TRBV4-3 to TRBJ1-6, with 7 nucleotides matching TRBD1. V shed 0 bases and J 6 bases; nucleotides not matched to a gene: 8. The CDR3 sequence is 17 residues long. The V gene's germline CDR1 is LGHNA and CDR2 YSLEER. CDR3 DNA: TGCGCCAGCAGCCAAGATCTTAAAGACAGGGTTAATTCACCCCTCCACTTT. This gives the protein CASSQDLKDRVNSPLHF.

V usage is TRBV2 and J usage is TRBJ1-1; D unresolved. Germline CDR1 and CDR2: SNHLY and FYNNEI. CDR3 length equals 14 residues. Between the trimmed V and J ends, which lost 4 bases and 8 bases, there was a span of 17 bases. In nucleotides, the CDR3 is TGTGCCAGCAGTGTGGACTCCTCTATAGGGGAAGCTTTCTTT. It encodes CASSVDSSIGEAFF.

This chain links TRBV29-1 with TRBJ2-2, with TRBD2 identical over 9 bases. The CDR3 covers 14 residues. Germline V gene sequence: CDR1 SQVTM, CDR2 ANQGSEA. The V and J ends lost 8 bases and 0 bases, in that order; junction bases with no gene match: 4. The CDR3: CSMREGANTGELFF. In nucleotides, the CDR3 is TGCAGCATGCGGGAGGGGGCGAACACCGGGGAGCTGTTTTTT.

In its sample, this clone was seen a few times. CDR3 sequence reads: CASSLSQRGWISDTQYF. For the CDR3, the DNA is TGTGCCAGCAGCTTGTCTCAGCGGGGGTGGATCAGCGATACGCAGTATTTT. The rearrangement joins TRBV5-6 to TRBJ2-3, with 8 bases aligning to TRBD2. The ends lost 1 base at V and 6 bases at J; junction bases unmatched: 13. CDR1 is SGHDT and CDR2 is YYEEEE in the germline V gene. The length of the CDR3 is 17 residues.

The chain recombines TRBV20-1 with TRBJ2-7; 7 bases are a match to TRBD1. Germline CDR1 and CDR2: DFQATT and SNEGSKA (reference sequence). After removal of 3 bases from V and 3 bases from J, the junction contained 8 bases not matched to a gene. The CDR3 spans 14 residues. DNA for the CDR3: TGCAGTGCTAGTAGACAGGGTGGGATCTACGAGCAGTACTTC. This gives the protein CSASRQGGIYEQYF.

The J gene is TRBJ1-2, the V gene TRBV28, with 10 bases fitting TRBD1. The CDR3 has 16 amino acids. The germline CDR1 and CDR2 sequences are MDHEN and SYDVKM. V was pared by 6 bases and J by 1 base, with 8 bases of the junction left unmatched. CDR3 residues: CASRRQGAAHNYGYTF. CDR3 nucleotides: TGTGCCAGCAGGCGACAGGGGGCGGCCCATAACTATGGCTACACCTTC.

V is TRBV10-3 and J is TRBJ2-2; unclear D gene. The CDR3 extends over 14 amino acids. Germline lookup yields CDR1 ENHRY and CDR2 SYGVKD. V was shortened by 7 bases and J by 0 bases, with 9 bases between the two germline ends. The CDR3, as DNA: TGTGCCATCACCTCCACACCGAACACCGGGGAGCTGTTTTTT. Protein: CAITSTPNTGELFF.

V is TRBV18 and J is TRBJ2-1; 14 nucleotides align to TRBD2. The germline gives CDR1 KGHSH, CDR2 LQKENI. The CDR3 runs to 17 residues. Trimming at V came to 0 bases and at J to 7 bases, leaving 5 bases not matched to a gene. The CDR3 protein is CASSPPTSGREGNEQFF. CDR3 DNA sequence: TGTGCCAGCTCACCACCGACTAGCGGGAGGGAAGGGAATGAGCAGTTCTTC. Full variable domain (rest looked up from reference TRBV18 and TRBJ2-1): NAGVMQNPRHLVRRRGQEARLRCSPMKGHSHVYWYRQLPEEGLKFMVYLQKENIIDESGMPKERFSAEFPKEGPSILRIQQVVRGDSAAYFCASSPPTSGREGNEQFFGPGTRLTVL.

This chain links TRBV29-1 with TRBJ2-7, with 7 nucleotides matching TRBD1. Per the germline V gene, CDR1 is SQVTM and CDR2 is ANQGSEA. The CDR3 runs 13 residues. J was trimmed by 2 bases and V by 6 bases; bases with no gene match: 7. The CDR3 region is CSVGQPTTYEQYF. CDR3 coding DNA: TGCAGCGTGGGACAGCCAACAACCTACGAGCAGTACTTC.

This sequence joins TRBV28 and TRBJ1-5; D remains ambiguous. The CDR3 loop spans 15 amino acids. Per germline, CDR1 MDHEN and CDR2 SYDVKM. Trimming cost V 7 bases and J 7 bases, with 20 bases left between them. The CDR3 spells CASTLPGGSGQPQHF. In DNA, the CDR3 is TGTGCCAGCACCCTACCTGGAGGGTCCGGGCAGCCCCAGCATTTT.

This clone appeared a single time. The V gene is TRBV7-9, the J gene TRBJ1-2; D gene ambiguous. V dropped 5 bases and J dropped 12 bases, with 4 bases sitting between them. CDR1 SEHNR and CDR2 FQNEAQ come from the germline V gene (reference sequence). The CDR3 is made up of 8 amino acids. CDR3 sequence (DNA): TGTGCCAGCAGCCTTGACACCTTC. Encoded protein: CASSLDTF.

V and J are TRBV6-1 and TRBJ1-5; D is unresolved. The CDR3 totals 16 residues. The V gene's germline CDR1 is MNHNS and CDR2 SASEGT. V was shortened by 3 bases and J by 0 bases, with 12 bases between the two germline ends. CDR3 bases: TGTGCCAGCAGTGATTTGTCCTCTTATAGCAATCAGCCCCAGCATTTT. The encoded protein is CASSDLSSYSNQPQHF.

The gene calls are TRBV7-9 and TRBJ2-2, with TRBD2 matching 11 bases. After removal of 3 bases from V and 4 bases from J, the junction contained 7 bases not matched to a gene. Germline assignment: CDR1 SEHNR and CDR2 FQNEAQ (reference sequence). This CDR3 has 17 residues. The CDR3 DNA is TGTGCCAGCAGCTTTACTAGCGGGAGAGACGGCACCGGGGAGCTGTTTTTT. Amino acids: CASSFTSGRDGTGELFF.

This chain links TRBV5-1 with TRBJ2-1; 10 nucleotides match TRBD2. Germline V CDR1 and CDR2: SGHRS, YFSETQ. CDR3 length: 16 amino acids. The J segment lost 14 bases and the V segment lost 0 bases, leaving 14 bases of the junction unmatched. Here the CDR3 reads CASSLGQDSPSGSEFF. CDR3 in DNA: TGCGCCAGCAGCTTGGGACAGGATAGTCCTAGCGGGAGTGAGTTCTTC.

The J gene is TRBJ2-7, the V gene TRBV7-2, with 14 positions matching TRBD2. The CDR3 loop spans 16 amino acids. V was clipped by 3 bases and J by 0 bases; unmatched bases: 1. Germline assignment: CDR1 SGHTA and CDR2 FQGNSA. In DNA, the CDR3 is TGTGCCAGCAGCTTTGGGACTAGCGGGAGCTCCTACGAGCAGTACTTC. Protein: CASSFGTSGSSYEQYF.

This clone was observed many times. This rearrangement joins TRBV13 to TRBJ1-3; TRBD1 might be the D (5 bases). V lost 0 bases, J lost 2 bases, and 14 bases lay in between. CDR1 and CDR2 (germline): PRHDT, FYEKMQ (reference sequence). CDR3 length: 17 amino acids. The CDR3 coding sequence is TGTGCCAGCAGCTTAGGCCCGGGGGGGTTGACTGGAAACACCATATATTTT. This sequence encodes CASSLGPGGLTGNTIYF.

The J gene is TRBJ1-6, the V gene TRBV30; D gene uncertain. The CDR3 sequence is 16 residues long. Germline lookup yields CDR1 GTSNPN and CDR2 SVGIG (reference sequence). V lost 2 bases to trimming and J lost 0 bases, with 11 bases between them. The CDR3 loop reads CAWSYVGGSYNSPLHF. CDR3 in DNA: TGTGCCTGGAGTTATGTAGGCGGCTCCTATAATTCACCCCTCCACTTT.

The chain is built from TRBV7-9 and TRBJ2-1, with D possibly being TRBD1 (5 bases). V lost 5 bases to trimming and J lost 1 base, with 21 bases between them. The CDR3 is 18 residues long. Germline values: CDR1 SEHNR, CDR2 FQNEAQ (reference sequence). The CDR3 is CASSRRGLVTPSYNEQFF. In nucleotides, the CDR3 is TGTGCCAGCAGCCGAAGGGGATTGGTAACGCCGTCCTACAATGAGCAGTTCTTC. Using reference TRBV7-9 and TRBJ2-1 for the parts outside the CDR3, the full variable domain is DTGVSQNPRHKITKRGQNVTFRCDPISEHNRLYWYRQTLGQGPEFLTYFQNEAQLEKSRLLSDRFSAERPKGSFSTLEIQRTEQGDSAMYLCASSRRGLVTPSYNEQFFGPGTRLTVL.

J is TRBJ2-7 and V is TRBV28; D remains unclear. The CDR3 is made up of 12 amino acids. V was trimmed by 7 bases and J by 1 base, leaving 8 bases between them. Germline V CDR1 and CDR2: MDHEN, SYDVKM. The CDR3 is CASTRDSYEQYF. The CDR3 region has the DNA TGTGCCAGCACCCGAGATTCCTACGAGCAGTACTTC.

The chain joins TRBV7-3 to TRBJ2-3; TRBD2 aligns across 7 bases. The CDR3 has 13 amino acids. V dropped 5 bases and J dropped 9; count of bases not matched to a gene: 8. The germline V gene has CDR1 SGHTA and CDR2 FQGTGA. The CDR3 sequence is CASSGPSGRTQYF. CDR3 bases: TGTGCCAGCAGCGGCCCGTCCGGGAGGACGCAGTATTTT. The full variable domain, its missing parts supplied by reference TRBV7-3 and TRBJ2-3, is GAGVSQTPSNKVTEKGKYVELRCDPISGHTALYWYRQSLGQGPEFLIYFQGTGAADDSGLPNDRFFAVRPEGSVSTLKIQRTERGDSAVYLCASSGPSGRTQYFGPGTRLTVL.

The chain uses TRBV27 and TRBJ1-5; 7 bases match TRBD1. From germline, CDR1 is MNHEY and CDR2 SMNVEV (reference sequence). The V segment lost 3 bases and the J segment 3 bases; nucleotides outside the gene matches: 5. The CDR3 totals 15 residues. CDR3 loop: CASSFEGAYNQPQHF. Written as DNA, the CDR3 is TGTGCCAGCAGTTTTGAGGGGGCTTACAATCAGCCCCAGCATTTT.

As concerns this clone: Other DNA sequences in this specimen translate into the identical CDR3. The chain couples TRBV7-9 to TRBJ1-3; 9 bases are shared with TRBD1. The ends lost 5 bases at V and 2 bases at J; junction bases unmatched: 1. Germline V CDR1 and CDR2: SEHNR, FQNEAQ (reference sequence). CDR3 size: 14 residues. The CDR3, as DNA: TGTGCCAGCAGCCGGACAGGGGCTGGAAACACCATATATTTT. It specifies CASSRTGAGNTIYF.